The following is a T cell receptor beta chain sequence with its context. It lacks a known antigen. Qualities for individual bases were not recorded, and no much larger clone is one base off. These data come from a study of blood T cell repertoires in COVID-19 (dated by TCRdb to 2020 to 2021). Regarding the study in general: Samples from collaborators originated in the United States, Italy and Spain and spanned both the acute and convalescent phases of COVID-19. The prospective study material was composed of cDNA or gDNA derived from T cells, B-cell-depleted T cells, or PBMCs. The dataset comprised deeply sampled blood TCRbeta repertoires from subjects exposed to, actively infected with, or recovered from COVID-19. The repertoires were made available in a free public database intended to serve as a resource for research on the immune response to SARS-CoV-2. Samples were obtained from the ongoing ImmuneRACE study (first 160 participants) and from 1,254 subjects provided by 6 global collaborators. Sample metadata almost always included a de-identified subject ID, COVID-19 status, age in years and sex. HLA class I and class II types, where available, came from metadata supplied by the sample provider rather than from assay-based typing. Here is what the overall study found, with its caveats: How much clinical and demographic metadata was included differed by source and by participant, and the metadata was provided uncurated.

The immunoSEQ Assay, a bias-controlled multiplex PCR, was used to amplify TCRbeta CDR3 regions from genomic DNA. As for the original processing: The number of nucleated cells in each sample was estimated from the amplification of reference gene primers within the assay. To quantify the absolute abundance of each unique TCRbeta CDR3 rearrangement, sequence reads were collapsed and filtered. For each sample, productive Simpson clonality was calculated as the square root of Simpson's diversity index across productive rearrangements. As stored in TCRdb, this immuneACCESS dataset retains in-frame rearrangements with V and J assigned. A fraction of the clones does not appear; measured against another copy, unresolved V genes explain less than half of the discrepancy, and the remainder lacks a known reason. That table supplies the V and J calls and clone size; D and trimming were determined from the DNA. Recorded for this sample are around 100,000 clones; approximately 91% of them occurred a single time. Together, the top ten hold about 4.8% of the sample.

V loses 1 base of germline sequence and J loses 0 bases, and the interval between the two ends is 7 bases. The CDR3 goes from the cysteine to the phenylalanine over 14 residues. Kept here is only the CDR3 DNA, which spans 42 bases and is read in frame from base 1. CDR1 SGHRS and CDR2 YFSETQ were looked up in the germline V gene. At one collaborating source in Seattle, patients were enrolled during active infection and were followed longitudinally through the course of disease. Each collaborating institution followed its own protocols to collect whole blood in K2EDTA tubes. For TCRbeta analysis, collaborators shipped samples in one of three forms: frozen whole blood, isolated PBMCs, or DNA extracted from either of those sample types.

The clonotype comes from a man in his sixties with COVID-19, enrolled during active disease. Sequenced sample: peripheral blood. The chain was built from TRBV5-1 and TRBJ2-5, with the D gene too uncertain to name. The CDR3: CASSLMADQETQYF. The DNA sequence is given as TGCGCCAGCAGCTTGATGGCAGACCAAGAGACCCAGTACTTC.